Below, one TCR beta chain is given with its context. The antigen remains unidentified. This sample stems from a study of T cell responses to AZD1222 COVID-19 vaccine. Whole-study results and caveats: Close to half of spike-specific TCRs reportedly recognize unmutated variant regions. Without day 14 samples, only post-peak T cell repertoires were studied.

This CDR3 is 12 amino acids long. The germline CDR1 and CDR2 sequences are MDHEN and SYDVKM. V was trimmed by 8 bases and J by 3 bases, leaving 10 bases between them. Profiled with immunoSEQ multiplex PCR; TCRdb holds only in-frame clones, not every one. Counted here are 140,000 to 150,000 clones, approximately 90% occurring once; the ten biggest clones make up roughly 4%. This receptor was obtained from an adult who received the AZD1222 COVID-19 vaccine. Sequences were derived from peripheral blood, sampled 28 days after the second AZD1222 dose. This chain joins TRBV28 and TRBJ1-2; D gene ambiguous. The CDR3 loop reads CASGARDYGYTF. The CDR3 DNA reads as TGTGCCAGCGGTGCTAGGGACTATGGCTACACCTTC.